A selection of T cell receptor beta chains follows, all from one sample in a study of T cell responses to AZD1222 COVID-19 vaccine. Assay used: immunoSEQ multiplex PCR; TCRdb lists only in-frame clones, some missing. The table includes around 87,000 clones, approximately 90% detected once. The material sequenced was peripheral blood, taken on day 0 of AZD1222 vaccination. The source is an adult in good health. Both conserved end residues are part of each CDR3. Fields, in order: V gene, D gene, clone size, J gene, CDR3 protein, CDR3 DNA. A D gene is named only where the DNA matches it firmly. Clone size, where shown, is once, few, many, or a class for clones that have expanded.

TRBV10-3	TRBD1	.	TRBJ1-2	CAISSRGIEYGYTF	TGTGCCATCAGCTCCAGGGGGATAGAATATGGCTACACCTTC
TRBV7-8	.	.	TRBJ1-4	CASSPLHEKLFF	TGTGCCAGCAGCCCCTTGCACGAAAAACTGTTTTTT
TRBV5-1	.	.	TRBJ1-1	CASSLRPGEKNTEAFF	TGCGCCAGCAGCTTGAGACCAGGAGAAAAGAACACTGAAGCTTTCTTT
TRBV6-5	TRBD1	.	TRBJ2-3	CASRETGSDTQYF	TGTGCCAGCAGGGAGACAGGGTCAGATACGCAGTATTTT
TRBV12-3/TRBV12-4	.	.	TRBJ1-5	CASSPSWGQPQHF	TGTGCCAGCAGCCCCTCCTGGGGTCAGCCCCAGCATTTT
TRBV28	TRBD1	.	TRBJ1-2	CASSSTYGQGAYGYTF	TGTGCCAGCAGTTCGACTTACGGACAGGGTGCTTATGGCTACACCTTC
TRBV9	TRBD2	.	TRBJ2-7	CASSVGGSLSYEQYF	TGTGCCAGCAGCGTAGGCGGGAGCCTCTCCTACGAGCAGTACTTC
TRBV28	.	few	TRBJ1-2	CASRTISGAHNYGYTF	TGTGCCAGCAGGACCATTTCGGGGGCGCATAACTATGGCTACACCTTC
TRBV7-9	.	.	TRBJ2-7	CASSLGDTSYEQYF	TGTGCCAGCAGCTTAGGGGACACCTCCTACGAGCAGTACTTC
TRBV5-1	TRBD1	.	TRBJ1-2	CASSIQGEGYGYTF	TGCGCCAGCAGCATACAGGGGGAGGGCTATGGCTACACCTTC
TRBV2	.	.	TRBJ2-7	CASSEDRVTEQYF	TGTGCCAGCAGTGAAGACAGGGTAACCGAGCAGTACTTC
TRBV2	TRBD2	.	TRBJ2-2	CATRGGPNTGELFF	TGTGCCACTCGGGGGGGCCCCAACACCGGGGAGCTGTTTTTT
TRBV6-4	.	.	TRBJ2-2	CASTPRVGSGELFF	TGTGCCAGCACCCCCCGGGTGGGTTCCGGGGAGCTGTTTTTT
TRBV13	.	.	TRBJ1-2	CASSQSEWGFNYGYTF	TGTGCCAGCAGCCAGTCGGAGTGGGGATTCAACTATGGCTACACCTTC
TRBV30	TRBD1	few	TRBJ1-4	CAWAGTGSEKLFF	TGTGCCTGGGCCGGGACAGGTAGTGAAAAACTGTTTTTT
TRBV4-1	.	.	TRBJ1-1	CASSPTGQTNTEAFF	TGCGCCAGCAGCCCGACCGGACAGACGAACACTGAAGCTTTCTTT
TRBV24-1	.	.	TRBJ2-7	CATSVPGTYEQYF	TGTGCCACCAGTGTTCCGGGCACCTACGAGCAGTACTTC
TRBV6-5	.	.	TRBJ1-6	CASRLNSVYNSPLHF	TGTGCCAGCAGGCTAAACAGCGTCTATAATTCACCCCTCCACTTT
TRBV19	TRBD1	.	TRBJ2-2	CASIGTAGSGELFF	TGTGCCAGTATAGGGACAGCCGGGTCCGGGGAGCTGTTTTTT
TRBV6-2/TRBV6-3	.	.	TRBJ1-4	CASGRDGIEKLFF	TGTGCCAGCGGCCGGGACGGCATTGAAAAACTGTTTTTT
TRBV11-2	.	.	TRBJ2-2	CASRTIRLNTGELFF	TGTGCCAGCAGAACTATTAGACTAAACACCGGGGAGCTGTTTTTT
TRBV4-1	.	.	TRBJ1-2	CASSQGTGTNYGYTF	TGCGCCAGCAGCCAAGGGACCGGAACTAACTATGGCTACACCTTC
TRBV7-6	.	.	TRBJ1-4	CASSGKGGIGSEKLFF	TGTGCCAGCAGCGGCAAGGGGGGCATCGGGTCTGAAAAACTGTTTTTT
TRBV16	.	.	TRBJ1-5	CASSHSGVGRQPQHF	TGTGCCAGCAGCCATAGTGGGGTGGGACGACAGCCCCAGCATTTT
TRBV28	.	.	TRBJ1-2	CASSPEGGYTF	TGTGCCAGCAGCCCAGAGGGCGGCTACACCTTC
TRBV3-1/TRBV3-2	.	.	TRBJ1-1	CASSQLAPTEAFF	TGTGCCAGCAGCCAACTAGCCCCCACTGAAGCTTTCTTT
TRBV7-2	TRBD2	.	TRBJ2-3	CASSFKAGGATDTQYF	TGTGCCAGCAGCTTCAAAGCGGGGGGGGCTACAGATACGCAGTATTTT
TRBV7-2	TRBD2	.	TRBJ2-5	CASSPGLGKETQYF	TGTGCCAGCAGCCCGGGACTAGGTAAAGAGACCCAGTACTTC
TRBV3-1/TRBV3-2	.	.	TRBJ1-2	CASRKRGQHTNYGYTF	TGTGCCAGCAGAAAGAGGGGACAACACACCAACTATGGCTACACCTTC
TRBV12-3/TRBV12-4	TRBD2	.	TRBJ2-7	CASSLGREYEQYF	TGTGCCAGCAGTTTAGGGCGGGAGTACGAGCAGTACTTC
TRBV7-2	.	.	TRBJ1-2	CASSLGVPLERYGYTF	TGTGCCAGCAGCTTAGGGGTGCCTCTAGAGCGCTATGGCTACACCTTC
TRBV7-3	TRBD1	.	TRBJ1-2	CASSPQPGTGGGYTF	TGTGCCAGCAGCCCCCAGCCCGGGACAGGGGGAGGCTACACCTTC
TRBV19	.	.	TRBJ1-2	CASSIDLTNNHGYTF	TGTGCCAGTAGTATAGATCTTACCAACAACCATGGCTACACCTTC
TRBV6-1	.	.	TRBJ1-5	CASSEGGIQQPQHF	TGTGCCAGCAGTGAAGGCGGTATACAACAGCCCCAGCATTTT
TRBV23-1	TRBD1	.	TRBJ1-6	CASSLPGQGISSYNSPLHF	TGCGCCAGCAGTCTTCCGGGACAGGGAATTAGCTCCTATAATTCACCCCTCCACTTT
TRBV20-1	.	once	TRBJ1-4	CSASPGLDGEKLFF	TGCAGTGCTAGTCCTGGACTCGATGGAGAAAAACTGTTTTTT
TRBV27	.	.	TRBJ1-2	CASSLAPWGDGYTF	TGTGCCAGCAGTTTGGCCCCGTGGGGGGATGGCTACACCTTC
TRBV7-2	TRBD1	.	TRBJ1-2	CASSLGSPGGGGYGYTF	TGTGCCAGCAGCTTAGGGTCCCCAGGGGGCGGTGGCTATGGCTACACCTTC
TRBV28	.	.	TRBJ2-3	CASSLPAWGTDTQYF	TGTGCCAGCAGTTTACCTGCATGGGGAACAGATACGCAGTATTTT
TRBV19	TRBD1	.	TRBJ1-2	CASSGRTGYGYTF	TGTGCCAGTAGTGGGAGGACAGGCTATGGCTACACCTTC
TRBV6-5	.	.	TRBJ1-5	CASSSDSLNQPQHF	TGTGCCAGCAGCAGCGACAGTTTGAATCAGCCCCAGCATTTT
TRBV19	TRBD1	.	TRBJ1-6	CATSGGFNSPLHF	TGTGCCACTTCAGGGGGGTTTAATTCACCCCTCCACTTT
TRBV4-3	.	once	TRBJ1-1	CASSQDRGSGEAFF	TGCGCCAGCAGCCAAGATCGGGGGTCTGGGGAAGCTTTCTTT
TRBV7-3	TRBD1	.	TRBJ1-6	CASSWTGFNSPLHF	TGTGCCAGCAGCTGGACAGGGTTTAATTCACCCCTCCACTTT
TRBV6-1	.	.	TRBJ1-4	CASSESRRGDEKLFF	TGTGCCAGCAGTGAAAGCCGGAGAGGAGATGAAAAACTGTTTTTT
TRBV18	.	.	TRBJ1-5	CASSPNLLSNNQPQHF	TGTGCCAGCTCACCCAACTTACTATCGAACAATCAGCCCCAGCATTTT
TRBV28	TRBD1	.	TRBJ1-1	CASSRTGQNTEAFF	TGTGCCAGCAGCCGGACAGGGCAGAACACTGAAGCTTTCTTT
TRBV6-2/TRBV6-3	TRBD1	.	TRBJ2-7	CASSDMTGVHEQYF	TGTGCCAGCAGTGATATGACAGGGGTTCACGAGCAGTACTTC
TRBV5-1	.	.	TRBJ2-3	CASSLGTSRGSYTQYF	TGCGCCAGCAGCTTGGGTACGAGCAGGGGCTCATATACGCAGTATTTT
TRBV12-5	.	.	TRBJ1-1	CASGLSKNLNTEAFF	TGTGCTAGTGGTTTGTCAAAGAACTTGAACACTGAAGCTTTCTTT
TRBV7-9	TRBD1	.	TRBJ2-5	CASSTPIERDRDF	TGTGCCAGCAGCACCCCGATTGAGCGGGACAGGGACTTC
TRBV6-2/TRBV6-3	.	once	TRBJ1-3	CASSPYRSGNTIYF	TGTGCCAGCAGCCCTTACCGCTCTGGAAACACCATATATTTT
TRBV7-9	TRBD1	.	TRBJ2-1	CASRPTDRGINEQFF	TGTGCCAGCAGGCCCACAGACAGGGGCATCAATGAGCAGTTCTTC
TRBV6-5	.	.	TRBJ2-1	CASSPIGDEQFF	TGTGCCAGCAGCCCCATAGGGGATGAGCAGTTCTTC
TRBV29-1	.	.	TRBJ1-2	CSGDTEGNGYTF	TGCAGCGGCGACACCGAGGGCAATGGCTACACCTTC
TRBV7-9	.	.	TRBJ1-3	CASSPKRGNTIYF	TGTGCCAGCAGCCCGAAACGGGGAAACACCATATATTTT
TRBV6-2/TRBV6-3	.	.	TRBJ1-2	CASSYSVNNYGYTF	TGTGCCAGCAGTTACTCCGTCAATAACTATGGCTACACCTTC
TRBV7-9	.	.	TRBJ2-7	CASSPAGIGGEQYF	TGTGCCAGCAGCCCCGCGGGAATCGGTGGCGAGCAGTACTTC
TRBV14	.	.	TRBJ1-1	CASSPSHGAAFF	TGTGCCAGCAGCCCCTCCCATGGAGCAGCTTTCTTT